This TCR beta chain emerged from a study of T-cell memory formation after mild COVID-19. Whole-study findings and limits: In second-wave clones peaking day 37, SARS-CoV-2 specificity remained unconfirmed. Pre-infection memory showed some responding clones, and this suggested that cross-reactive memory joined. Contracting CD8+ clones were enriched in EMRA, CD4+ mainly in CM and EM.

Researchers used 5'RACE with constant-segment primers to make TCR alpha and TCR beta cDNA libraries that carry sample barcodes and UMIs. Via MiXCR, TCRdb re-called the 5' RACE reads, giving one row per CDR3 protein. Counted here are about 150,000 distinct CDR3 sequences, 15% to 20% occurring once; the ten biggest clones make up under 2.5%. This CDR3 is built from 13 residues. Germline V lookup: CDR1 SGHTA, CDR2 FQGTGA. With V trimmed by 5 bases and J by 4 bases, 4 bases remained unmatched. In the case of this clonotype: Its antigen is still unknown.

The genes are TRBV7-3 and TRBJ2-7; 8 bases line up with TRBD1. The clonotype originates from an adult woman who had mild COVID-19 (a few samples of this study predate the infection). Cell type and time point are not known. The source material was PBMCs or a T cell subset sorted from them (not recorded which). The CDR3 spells CASSRDRKYEQYF. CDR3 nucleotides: TGTGCCAGCAGCCGGGACAGGAAGTACGAGCAGTACTTC.